These 26 T cell receptor beta chains came from one sample sequenced in a study of tumor-infiltrating lymphocytes in primary liver carcinoma. The investigators made TCR beta cDNA from about 500 ng total RNA, using a constant-region primer. Three-round nested multiplex PCR performed with slightly modified ARM-PCR produced the TCR beta libraries. The first two PCR rounds, approximately 10 cycles each, used TRBV1-TRBV30 forward primers and a C-beta reverse primer. TCRdb passed the multiplex PCR reads through MiXCR, listing each CDR3 protein once. The repertoire has 70,000 to 85,000 distinct CDR3 sequences, 71% of them found once; the top ten carry around 15%. Bulk tissue was left unsorted, and RNA and DNA were co-extracted from roughly 20-30 mg of it. Sequenced material: liver tumor tissue from sampling region 4. The sample's subset: tumor region T4, right-lateral pole. The receptor source for this set is a woman aged 60-75 years with primary liver carcinoma and hepatitis B virus infection.

V is TRBV6-1 and J is TRBJ2-7; tentatively, D is TRBD1 (6 bases). CDR1 is MNHNS and CDR2 is SASEGT in the germline V gene. The CDR3 extends over 14 amino acids. V was shortened by 7 bases and J by 3 bases, with 16 bases between the two germline ends. The CDR3 DNA reads as TGTGCCAGCACGAGGTGGGGGCTATACTACGAGCAGTACTTC. It specifies CASTRWGLYYEQYF.

Comment on this clonotype: This may be a read error: a much more frequent sequence differs by one nucleotide. The chain employs TRBV28 and TRBJ2-3, with 13 bases lining up with TRBD2. This CDR3 contains 17 residues. Per the germline V gene, CDR1 is MDHEN and CDR2 is SYDVKM. The ends lost 6 bases at V and 0 bases at J; junction bases unmatched: 6. Here the CDR3 DNA reads TGTGCCAGCAGCGTCCAGGGACTAGCGGGGAGCACAGATACGCAGTATTTT. It is translated as CASSVQGLAGSTDTQYF.

Note on this clonotype: No conserved phenylalanine or tryptophan ends this CDR3, so it is likely a read error. Because the CDR3's place on the DNA is in doubt, the DNA is left out and the CDR3 is given as listed by TCRdb. The chain uses TRBV5-1 and TRBJ2-5; TRBD2 is taken as the D call from the table, unchecked against the DNA. Per the germline V gene, CDR1 is SGHRS and CDR2 is YFSETQ. The CDR3 numbers 12 amino acids, ends counted. The CDR3: CASSAGRALKYL.

Concerning this clonotype itself: This may stem from a read error, because a much larger clone lies one nucleotide away. The CDR3 DNA sequence: TGTGCCAGCGGTTTGGGTCTGCGGGGAAGGGACGAGCAGTACTTC. Residues: CASGLGLRGRDEQYF. This chain links TRBV28 with TRBJ2-7; D possibly corresponds to TRBD2 (6 bases). Per the germline V gene, CDR1 is MDHEN and CDR2 is SYDVKM. There are 15 residues in the CDR3.

Concerning this clonotype itself: At one end, the junction sequence differs from germline, possibly due to a read error. V gene TRBV7-8 combines with J gene TRBJ2-7; the D gene is possibly TRBD2 (6 bases). The CDR3 contains 15 residues. In germline, CDR1 is SGHVS, CDR2 FQNEAQ. The CDR3 reads CAISLGGACSYEQYF. For the CDR3, the DNA is TGTGCCATCAGCTTAGGAGGGGCTTGCTCCTACGAGCAGTACTTC.

In regard to this clonotype: This likely comes from a read error, as the CDR3 has no conserved phenylalanine or tryptophan at its end. The V gene is TRBV29-1, the J gene TRBJ2-1; 10 bases agree with TRBD2. The V and J ends lost 6 bases and 6 bases, in that order; junction bases with no gene match: 5. Germline CDR1 reads SQVTM; CDR2 reads ANQGSEA. This CDR3 is 13 amino acids long. Here the CDR3 DNA reads TGCAGCGTGGTCAGCGGGGGGGGCAATGAGCAGTTCATC. It yields the protein CSVVSGGGNEQFI.

This clonotype is classed as medium-sized. The V call is TRBV6-1, the J call TRBJ2-7; D not resolved. V was pared by 6 bases and J by 6 bases, with 15 bases between. Per the germline V gene, CDR1 is MNHNS and CDR2 is SASEGT. This CDR3 has 13 residues. Here the CDR3 DNA reads TGTGCCAGCAGCGACCAATGGACGAGCGAGCAGTACTTC. This gives the protein CASSDQWTSEQYF.

The rearrangement joins TRBV6-2 or TRBV6-3 to TRBJ2-7; maybe TRBD1 (5 bases). This CDR3 is 14 amino acids long. With 4 bases removed from V and 13 bases from J, the gap between germline ends came to 23 bases. The germline gives CDR1 MNHEY, CDR2 SVGEGT. This CDR3 reads CASSSPMGRMRHYF. In DNA, the CDR3 is TGTGCCAGCAGTTCGCCTATGGGGCGAATGAGGCATTACTTC.

On this clonotype itself: Given a much more abundant clone one base away, this may be a read error. The chain couples TRBV5-1 to TRBJ2-7, with 7 bases lining up with TRBD1. Germline V gene data show CDR1 as SGHRS and CDR2 as YFSETQ. The CDR3 loop spans 13 amino acids. V trimming: 7 bases; J trimming: 1 base; junction bases outside the gene matches: 5. CDR3 protein: CASGRDRSYEQYF. The CDR3 DNA sequence: TGCGCCAGCGGCCGGGACAGATCCTACGAGCAGTACTTC. Supplemented by reference TRBV5-1 and TRBJ2-7, the full variable domain reads KAGVTQTPRYLIKTRGQQVTLSCSPISGHRSVSWYQQTPGQGLQFLFEYFSETQRNKGNFPGRFSGRQFSNSRSEMNVSTLELGDSALYLCASGRDRSYEQYFGPGTRLTVT.

About this clonotype itself: At one end the junction does not follow the germline gene, possibly because of a read error. J is TRBJ1-5 and V is TRBV19; D ambiguous. CDR3 size: 15 residues. The V gene's germline CDR1 is LNHDA and CDR2 SQIVND (reference sequence). The CDR3 DNA is TGTGCCAGTAGTCTCCTACCGGGAGGCAATCAGTCCCAGCATTTT. It is translated as CASSLLPGGNQSQHF.

Remarks on this clonotype: The conserved phenylalanine or tryptophan normally closing the CDR3 is absent here, so this likely arose from a read error. The chain couples TRBV5-6 to TRBJ1-1; D is uncertain. V was clipped by 1 base and J by 0 bases, with 7 bases between them. The CDR3 totals 14 residues. Germline-derived CDR1 and CDR2 are SGHDT and YYEEEE. CDR3 amino acids: CASSLCQLNTEAFV. CDR3 DNA sequence: TGTGCCAGCAGCTTGTGCCAGCTGAACACTGAAGCTTTCGTT.

The J gene is TRBJ2-7, the V gene TRBV10-3, with 9 bases identical to TRBD1. The CDR3 consists of 15 residues. With 9 bases clipped from V and 3 bases from J, the junction kept 12 bases outside the gene matches. Per the germline V gene, CDR1 is ENHRY and CDR2 is SYGVKD. The DNA for the CDR3 is TGTGCCATTAACCCTGAGGGGACAGGGAGCTACGAGCAGTACTTC. Amino acid sequence: CAINPEGTGSYEQYF.

This chain links TRBV12-5 with TRBJ1-5; D remains unclear. The germline gives CDR1 LGHNT, CDR2 FRNRAP. The V and J ends lost 6 bases and 0 bases respectively, with 12 bases between them. This CDR3 comprises 15 residues. CDR3 sequence reads: CASGSGRFSNQPQHF. The CDR3 nucleotides are TGTGCTAGTGGCAGCGGGCGGTTTAGCAATCAGCCCCAGCATTTT.

The J gene is TRBJ2-1, the V gene TRBV29-1; unclear D gene. The CDR3 is 10 amino acids. Germline V gene data show CDR1 as SQVTM and CDR2 as ANQGSEA. The ends were cut back, 5 bases at V and 12 bases at J, with 11 bases in the middle. In DNA form, the CDR3 reads TGCAGCGTTTCTATCTATGGGCAGTTCTTC. Protein sequence: CSVSIYGQFF.

Turning to this clonotype: A read error is possible here, since a much larger clone lies one base away. The chain is built from TRBV28 and TRBJ1-2, with D possibly matching TRBD1 (6 bases). The V end lost 3 bases, the J end lost 9 bases, and 17 bases lay between the germline ends. Germline CDR1 and CDR2: MDHEN and SYDVKM. The CDR3 has 14 amino acids. The CDR3 nucleotides are TGTGCCAGCAGTTTTGAAGGGGGGGGTAATTGCTACACCTTC. Translation: CASSFEGGGNCYTF.

The chain carries TRBV12-3 or TRBV12-4 and TRBJ2-7, with a possible D match to TRBD1 (5 bases). Trimming stripped 10 bases from V and 6 bases from J, with 22 bases between. The CDR3 sequence is 14 residues long. CDR3 in amino acids: CANCEGNGGAEQYF. CDR3 nucleotides: TGTGCCAACTGCGAAGGCAACGGTGGGGCCGAGCAGTACTTC.

Remarks on this clonotype: An end of the junction does not agree with germline; a read error may underlie this. The J gene is TRBJ2-3, the V gene TRBV11-2; D tentatively fits TRBD1 or TRBD2 (5 bases each). Germline CDR1 is SGHAT and CDR2 is FQNNGV. CDR3 size: 17 residues. The CDR3 spells CASSLGGPAYTSDTQYF. CDR3 coding DNA: TGTGCCAGCAGCTTAGGGGGACCAGCGTACACGTCAGATACGCAGTACTTT.

Concerning this clonotype: Likely a read error: the CDR3 ends without its conserved phenylalanine or tryptophan. The chain combines TRBV11-2 with TRBJ1-3, with D tentatively TRBD1 (5 bases). Germline V gene sequence: CDR1 SGHAT, CDR2 FQNNGV. The CDR3 totals 19 residues. Trimming left V 4 bases short and J 0 bases short, with 22 bases between. The CDR3 region is CASSSHPERGAYSGNTIYS. CDR3 in DNA: TGTGCCAGCAGCTCACACCCGGAGAGGGGAGCGTACTCTGGAAACACCATATATTCT.

A note on this clonotype: The junction differs from germline at one of its ends, possibly a read error. J is TRBJ2-7 and V is TRBV12-3 or TRBV12-4; tentatively, D is TRBD1 (6 bases). CDR3 length: 13 amino acids. The chain's CDR3 is CASSFYGDIERYF. The CDR3 region has the DNA TGTGCCAGCAGTTTTTATGGGGACATCGAGCGGTACTTC.

As for this clonotype: A read error is possible here, since a much larger clone lies one base away. The V and J genes are TRBV28 and TRBJ1-6; D may be TRBD1 (5 bases). The CDR3 length is 13 residues. In germline, CDR1 is MDHEN, CDR2 SYDVKM. The CDR3 nucleotides read TGTGCCTGCAGCAACAGGAGAAATTCACCCCTCCACTTT. It codes for CACSNRRNSPLHF.

Turning to this clonotype: At one end, the junction sequence differs from germline, possibly due to a read error. Here the CDR3 DNA reads TGCGCCAGCAGCCAAGTCCTAGGACTAGCGAGAGGGAGGGCAGATACGCGGTATTTT. It specifies CASSQVLGLARGRADTRYF. The chain uses TRBV4-1 and TRBJ2-3, with TRBD2 identical over 9 bases. Per germline, CDR1 MGHRA and CDR2 YSYEKL. The length of the CDR3 is 19 residues.

This clonotype was detected many times. The chain is built from TRBV6-5 and TRBJ2-7; 9 positions match TRBD1. V lost 6 bases and J lost 4; bases outside the gene matches: 10. This CDR3 region has 15 residues. CDR1 is MNHEY, CDR2 SVGAGI, per germline. CDR3 residues: CASSLQGTGWYEQYF. CDR3 nucleotide sequence: TGTGCCAGCAGCTTACAGGGGACAGGGTGGTACGAGCAGTACTTC.

Details on this clonotype: Compared with germline, one end of the junction differs, possibly owing to a read error. J is TRBJ2-7 and V is TRBV6-5; D possibly corresponds to TRBD1 (5 bases). The CDR3 contains 15 residues. Germline lookup yields CDR1 MNHEY and CDR2 SVGAGI. The CDR3 DNA follows: TGTGCCAGCAGTTACTCGAAGGCTAGGGGCTATGAGCAGTGCTTC. Its protein is CASSYSKARGYEQCF.

Concerning this clonotype itself: This CDR3 is missing its conserved last phenylalanine or tryptophan, likely due to a read error. V usage is TRBV12-3 or TRBV12-4 and J usage is TRBJ2-2, with a weak D call TRBD2 (5 bases). There are 14 residues in the CDR3. V was shortened by 6 bases and J by 1 base, with 9 bases between the two germline ends. As DNA, the CDR3 is TGTGCCAGCAGAAAACGGGGGAACACCGGGGAGCTGTTTTTA. Its protein product is CASRKRGNTGELFL.

With regard to this clonotype: The conserved closing phenylalanine or tryptophan is absent in this CDR3, likely reflecting a read error. The CDR3 sequence is CASRPTPGRESYEQYI. In DNA, the CDR3 is TGTGCCAGCAGACCGACTCCGGGACGGGAGTCGTACGAGCAGTACATC. The chain is built from TRBV6-5 and TRBJ2-7; a possible D gene is TRBD2 (6 bases). Germline loops: CDR1 MNHEY, CDR2 SVGAGI. Trimming took 6 bases from V and 4 from J, leaving 22 bases between them. The CDR3 covers 16 residues.

About this clonotype: An end of the junction does not agree with germline; a read error may underlie this. The chain is built from TRBV29-1 and TRBJ2-1; no reliable D call. This CDR3 is built from 15 residues. Germline values: CDR1 SQVTM, CDR2 ANQGSEA. The CDR3 loop reads CSVEFSANGYNEEFF. The CDR3 DNA is TGCAGCGTTGAATTCTCGGCTAACGGATACAATGAGGAGTTCTTC.